These T cell receptor beta chains were read from a single sample in a study of cytomegalovirus exposure and HLA in healthy donors. The table came from immunoSEQ multiplex PCR; TCRdb's copy has only in-frame clones and leaves some out. This table has about 56,000 clones, approximately 80% appearing once. What was sequenced was PBMCs. The source of these receptors is a man in his forties or fifties in good health and CMV-seronegative. CDR3s include the opening cysteine and the closing phenylalanine or tryptophan. The D gene is left open where the match is weak. Size tells how often a clone was seen (once, few, many) or the class of an expanded clone, and some rows leave it out.

CDR3	DNA	size	V	J	D
CASSSQDRGLQPQHF	TGTGCCAGCAGCAGCCAGGACAGGGGGCTTCAGCCCCAGCATTTT	NA	TRBV6-1	TRBJ1-5	TRBD1
CASSLGQGIMNTEAFF	TGTGCCAGCAGCTTGGGACAGGGGATAATGAACACTGAAGCTTTCTTT	few	TRBV5-6	TRBJ1-1	TRBD1
CAWRTSGGVKFF	TGTGCCTGGAGGACTAGCGGGGGGGTAAAGTTCTTC	NA	TRBV30	TRBJ2-1	TRBD2
CASSLISIGYEQYF	TGTGCCAGCAGCTTAATTAGCATAGGTTACGAGCAGTACTTC	NA	TRBV7-8	TRBJ2-7	NA
CASSASMGADTQYF	TGTGCCAGCAGCGCAAGTATGGGCGCAGATACGCAGTATTTT	NA	TRBV7-9	TRBJ2-3	NA
CAWSVRLAGGNQPQHF	TGTGCCTGGAGTGTACGGTTAGCAGGGGGCAATCAGCCCCAGCATTTT	NA	TRBV30	TRBJ1-5	NA
CASPPQTGSNQPQHF	TGTGCCAGCCCCCCCCAGACAGGGAGCAATCAGCCCCAGCATTTT	NA	TRBV6-5	TRBJ1-5	TRBD1
CAWSMNRGVGFDSYEQYF	TGTGCCTGGAGTATGAACAGGGGGGTCGGGTTCGACTCCTACGAGCAGTACTTC	NA	TRBV30	TRBJ2-7	TRBD1
CASSILVGSPLHF	TGTGCCAGTAGTATTTTAGTTGGTTCACCCCTCCACTTT	NA	TRBV19	TRBJ1-6	NA
CASSLPDGAYGYTF	TGTGCCAGCAGCTTGCCCGACGGAGCCTATGGCTACACCTTC	NA	TRBV5-6	TRBJ1-2	NA
CASSIIRGTPYNEQFF	TGTGCCAGTAGTATCATACGCGGAACGCCATACAATGAGCAGTTCTTC	NA	TRBV19	TRBJ2-1	NA
CATSRGGGGDGYTF	TGTGCCACCAGCAGGGGCGGGGGAGGGGATGGCTACACCTTC	NA	TRBV15	TRBJ1-2	NA
CASSKPEGRLSYEQYF	TGTGCCAGCTCTAAACCGGAGGGACGGCTATCCTACGAGCAGTACTTC	NA	TRBV18	TRBJ2-7	NA
CASSEGTGTYQETQYF	TGTGCCAGCAGCGAGGGCACAGGGACGTACCAAGAGACCCAGTACTTC	NA	TRBV7-6	TRBJ2-5	NA
CASSQDRGSTEAFF	TGCGCCAGCAGCCAAGATCGAGGGAGCACTGAAGCTTTCTTT	NA	TRBV4-3	TRBJ1-1	NA
CASSSPPGETQYF	TGTGCCAGCAGTTCTCCCCCAGGGGAGACCCAGTACTTC	NA	TRBV28	TRBJ2-5	NA
CAWSLQGETQYF	TGTGCCTGGAGTTTACAGGGGGAGACCCAGTACTTC	NA	TRBV30	TRBJ2-5	TRBD1
CASSEASGRNTEAFF	TGTGCCAGCAGCGAGGCCAGCGGCAGGAACACTGAAGCTTTCTTT	NA	TRBV9	TRBJ1-1	NA
CASSPTGGTEQYF	TGTGCCAGCTCACCCACAGGCGGGACGGAGCAGTACTTC	NA	TRBV18	TRBJ2-7	NA
CASSVRDRTAYEQYF	TGTGCCAGCAGTGTTCGAGACAGGACAGCCTACGAGCAGTACTTC	NA	TRBV6-1	TRBJ2-7	NA
CASSLGSWGAGEDTEAFF	TGTGCCAGCAGCTTAGGATCCTGGGGGGCGGGGGAAGACACTGAAGCTTTCTTT	NA	TRBV7-9	TRBJ1-1	NA
CASSTPGTVSNEQFF	TGTGCCAGTAGTACCCCCGGGACAGTTTCCAATGAGCAGTTCTTC	NA	TRBV19	TRBJ2-1	TRBD1
CASSSLRGVNTEAFF	TGTGCCAGCAGCTCTCTCAGGGGGGTGAACACTGAAGCTTTCTTT	once	TRBV11-2	TRBJ1-1	TRBD1
CASSLSSQGFMGYTF	TGTGCCAGCAGCTTATCGTCACAGGGGTTCATGGGCTACACCTTC	NA	TRBV7-8	TRBJ1-2	TRBD1
CAWAEGTGILDTEAFF	TGTGCCTGGGCGGAGGGGACAGGGATTTTGGACACTGAAGCTTTCTTT	NA	TRBV30	TRBJ1-1	TRBD1
CASSGTPGRPLHF	TGTGCCAGCAGTGGCACCCCGGGTAGGCCCCTCCACTTT	NA	TRBV27	TRBJ1-6	NA
CASSDAIWTGVTEAFF	TGTGCCAGCAGTGACGCTATCTGGACAGGGGTCACTGAAGCTTTCTTT	NA	TRBV6-1	TRBJ1-1	TRBD1
CASSKSGGLGNTIYF	TGTGCCAGCAGTAAATCAGGGGGCCTTGGAAACACCATATATTTT	NA	TRBV25-1	TRBJ1-3	TRBD1
CASRGGPSVGNTIYF	TGTGCCAGCAGGGGGGGGCCCTCTGTGGGAAACACCATATATTTT	NA	TRBV28	TRBJ1-3	NA
CASRPPGGYEKLFF	TGTGCCAGCAGGCCACCCGGCGGGTATGAAAAACTGTTTTTT	NA	TRBV2	TRBJ1-4	NA
CASSLATTGLEAQYF	TGCGCCAGCAGCTTGGCCACTACAGGGCTAGAGGCCCAGTACTTC	once	TRBV5-1	TRBJ2-5	NA
CASSQITLRGGNSPLHF	TGTGCCAGCAGCCAGATTACCTTGAGGGGAGGTAATTCACCCCTCCACTTT	once	TRBV14	TRBJ1-6	NA
CASSRDRAEEAFF	TGTGCCAGCAGCCGCGACAGGGCGGAAGAAGCTTTCTTT	NA	TRBV5-4	TRBJ1-1	TRBD1
CASTLTPGVPTQYF	TGTGCCAGCACCCTAACCCCAGGGGTTCCGACGCAGTATTTT	NA	TRBV7-2	TRBJ2-3	NA
CASSQSTGHLGFF	TGTGCCAGCAGCCAAAGTACGGGACACCTAGGGTTCTTC	NA	TRBV7-9	TRBJ2-1	NA
CASSLNQGMYQETQYF	TGTGCCAGCAGCTTAAATCAGGGCATGTACCAAGAGACCCAGTACTTC	NA	TRBV7-2	TRBJ2-5	NA
CASSSPDRPQGRGYTF	TGTGCCAGCAGCTCTCCGGACAGGCCCCAGGGGAGAGGCTACACCTTC	NA	TRBV7-2	TRBJ1-2	TRBD1
CASSFRTGVANSPLHF	TGTGCCAGCAGTTTCCGGACAGGGGTGGCTAATTCACCCCTCCACTTT	NA	TRBV27	TRBJ1-6	TRBD1
CASSSNVAAGLGAYGYTF	TGTGCCAGCAGCTCAAACGTTGCAGCCGGCTTAGGGGCCTATGGCTACACCTTC	NA	TRBV7-2	TRBJ1-2	NA
CASRTRLDRVIENNSPLHF	TGTGCCAGCAGAACCCGGTTGGACAGGGTTATAGAGAATAATTCACCCCTCCACTTT	NA	TRBV28	TRBJ1-6	TRBD1
CASSPLGHYGYTF	TGTGCCAGCAGCCCCCTGGGGCACTATGGCTACACCTTC	NA	TRBV5-4	TRBJ1-2	NA
CASSQDGSMGTEAFF	TGTGCCAGCAGCCAAGATGGGAGTATGGGCACTGAAGCTTTCTTT	NA	TRBV14	TRBJ1-1	NA
CSAMAWETQYF	TGCAGTGCTATGGCATGGGAGACCCAGTACTTC	NA	TRBV20-1	TRBJ2-5	NA
CASSLVSSYEQYF	TGTGCCAGCAGCTTGGTGTCGTCCTACGAGCAGTACTTC	NA	TRBV5-5	TRBJ2-7	NA
CSVDSVGTSGSYEQYF	TGCAGCGTTGATTCCGTCGGGACTAGCGGCTCCTACGAGCAGTACTTC	NA	TRBV29-1	TRBJ2-7	TRBD2
CASGEGNTIYF	TGTGCCAGCGGTGAGGGAAACACCATATATTTT	few	TRBV6-5	TRBJ1-3	NA
CASSEYRAANEKLFF	TGTGCCAGCAGTGAATACAGGGCTGCTAATGAAAAACTGTTTTTT	NA	TRBV25-1	TRBJ1-4	NA
CASRATGANGNTIYF	TGCGCCAGCAGGGCGACAGGGGCTAATGGAAACACCATATATTTT	NA	TRBV5-1	TRBJ1-3	TRBD1
CASSPLGTNSYNEQFF	TGCGCCAGCAGCCCGTTGGGGACTAACTCCTACAATGAGCAGTTCTTC	NA	TRBV4-1	TRBJ2-1	TRBD2
CASSPGTVRNTEAFF	TGTGCCAGCAGCCCCGGGACAGTAAGGAACACTGAAGCTTTCTTT	NA	TRBV5-4	TRBJ1-1	TRBD1
CASSQTGVGYEKLFF	TGTGCCAGCAGTCAGACAGGGGTAGGGTACGAAAAACTGTTTTTT	NA	TRBV6-1	TRBJ1-4	TRBD1